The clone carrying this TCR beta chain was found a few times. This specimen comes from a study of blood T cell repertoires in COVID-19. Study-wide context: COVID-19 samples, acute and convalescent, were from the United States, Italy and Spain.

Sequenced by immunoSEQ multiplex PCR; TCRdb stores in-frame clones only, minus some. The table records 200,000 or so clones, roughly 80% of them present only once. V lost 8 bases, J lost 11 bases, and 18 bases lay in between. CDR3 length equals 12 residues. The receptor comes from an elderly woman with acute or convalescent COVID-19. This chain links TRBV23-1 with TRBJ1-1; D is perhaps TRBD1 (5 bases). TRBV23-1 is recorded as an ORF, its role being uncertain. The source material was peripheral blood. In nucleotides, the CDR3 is TGCGCCAGCTTGATGTGGGGCTTGCCGGCTTTCTTT. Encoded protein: CASLMWGLPAFF.